This T cell receptor beta chain was observed in a study of graft-versus-host responses after intestinal transplantation. Whole-study context: Each patient got anti-thymocyte globulin induction, then tacrolimus and steroids for roughly 3 years.

This clone has a single count. The target antigen is unknown. Libraries were prepared by immunoSEQ multiplex PCR; TCRdb keeps only in-frame clonotypes and omits some of them. Of fewer than 100,000 clones in the sample, 86% were seen once. V dropped 5 bases and J dropped 2 bases, with 7 bases sitting between them. Germline V gives CDR1 MNHNY, CDR2 SVGAGI (reference sequence). CDR3 length equals 12 residues. Broader study findings: Early post-transplant HvG declines tracked with peak circulating GvH clone levels. GvH clones appeared in recipient marrow, some first in ileum or blood.

This receptor was obtained from a human patient who received an intestinal transplant, so some T cells may come from the graft donor. The sequencing used PBMCs, collected 255 days after intestinal transplant. The chain joins TRBV6-6 to TRBJ2-7, with D uncertain. CDR3 coding DNA: TGTGCCAGCAGTCCGACAACCTACGAGCAGTACTTC. It codes for CASSPTTYEQYF.